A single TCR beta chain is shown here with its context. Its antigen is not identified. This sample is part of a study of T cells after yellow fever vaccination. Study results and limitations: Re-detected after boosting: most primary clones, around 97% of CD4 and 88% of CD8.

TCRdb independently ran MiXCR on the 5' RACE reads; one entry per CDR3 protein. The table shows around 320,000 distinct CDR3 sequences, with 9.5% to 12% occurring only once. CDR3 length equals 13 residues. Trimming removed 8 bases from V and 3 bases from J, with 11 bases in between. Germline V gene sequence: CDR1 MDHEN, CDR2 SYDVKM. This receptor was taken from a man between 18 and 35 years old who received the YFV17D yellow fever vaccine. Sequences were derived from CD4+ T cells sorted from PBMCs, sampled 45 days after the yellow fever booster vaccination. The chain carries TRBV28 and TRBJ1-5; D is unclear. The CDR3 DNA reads TGTGCCAGCTTAGGGCAGAACAATCAGCCCCAGCATTTT. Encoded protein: CASLGQNNQPQHF.